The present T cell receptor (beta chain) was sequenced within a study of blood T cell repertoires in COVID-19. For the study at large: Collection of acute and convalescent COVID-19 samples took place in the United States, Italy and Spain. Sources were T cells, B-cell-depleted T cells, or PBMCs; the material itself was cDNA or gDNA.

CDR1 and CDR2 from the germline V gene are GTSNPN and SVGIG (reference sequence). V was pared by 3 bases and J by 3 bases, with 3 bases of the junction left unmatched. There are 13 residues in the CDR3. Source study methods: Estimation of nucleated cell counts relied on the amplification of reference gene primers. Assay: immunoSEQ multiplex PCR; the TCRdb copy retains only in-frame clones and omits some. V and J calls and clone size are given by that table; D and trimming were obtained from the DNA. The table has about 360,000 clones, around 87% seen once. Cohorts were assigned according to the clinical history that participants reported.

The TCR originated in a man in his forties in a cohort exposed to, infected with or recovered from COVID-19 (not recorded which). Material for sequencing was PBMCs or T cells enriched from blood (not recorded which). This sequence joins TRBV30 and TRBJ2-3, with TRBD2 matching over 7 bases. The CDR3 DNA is TGTGCCTGGAGCGGGAGGACGACAGATACGCAGTATTTT. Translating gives CAWSGRTTDTQYF.